This is a list of T cell receptor beta chains from one sample in a study of beta chain features in type 1 diabetes. TCRdb's copy holds only in-frame clones and misses some; the assay was immunoSEQ multiplex PCR. The sample consists of around 320,000 clones, less than 15% of them appearing once. The sample was central memory CD4+ T cells from blood. The receptors were gathered from a man aged 30 to 39 in good health. CDR3s leave out the opening cysteine and the closing phenylalanine or tryptophan.

ASSLDGRYEQY	TRBV5-1	TRBJ2-7
ASSQGQGKADTQY	TRBV4-3	TRBJ2-3
ASSTTGIRNTGELF	TRBV19	TRBJ2-2
ASSRAGSGNTIY	TRBV6-6	TRBJ1-3
ASSLGAATGELF	TRBV7-2	TRBJ2-2
ASSSRSGGQETQY	TRBV5-6	TRBJ2-5
ASSFRNTEAF	TRBV7-2	TRBJ1-1
ASSSTHRGGTEAF	TRBV7-9	TRBJ1-1
ASSLAGVPETQY	TRBV7-9	TRBJ2-5
ASSLRPSGRARNEQF	TRBV5-4	TRBJ2-1
ASSPSGQDNEKLF	TRBV28	TRBJ1-4
ASSQGPMRDSGRASNEQF	TRBV4-2	TRBJ2-1
ASSNRQGGGYT	TRBV6-6	TRBJ1-2
ASSLIADLGNEQF	TRBV7-3	TRBJ2-1
ASSLRDRGRTEAF	TRBV5-4	TRBJ1-1
AWSNRDISNQPQH	TRBV30	TRBJ1-5
ASSPDTPGTSGGRAQNIQY	TRBV7-6	TRBJ2-4
ASNKSSGGFLGELF	TRBV19	TRBJ2-2
ATSRELARTSGVYNEQF	TRBV15	TRBJ2-1
ASRTGMIYNEQF	TRBV27	TRBJ2-1
ASSQSGGGGQPQH	TRBV14	TRBJ1-5
ASRLTLADYNEQF	TRBV5-6	TRBJ2-1
ASSWREGDTQY	TRBV2	TRBJ2-3
ASSPYPTSGGGTDTQY	TRBV4-1	TRBJ2-3